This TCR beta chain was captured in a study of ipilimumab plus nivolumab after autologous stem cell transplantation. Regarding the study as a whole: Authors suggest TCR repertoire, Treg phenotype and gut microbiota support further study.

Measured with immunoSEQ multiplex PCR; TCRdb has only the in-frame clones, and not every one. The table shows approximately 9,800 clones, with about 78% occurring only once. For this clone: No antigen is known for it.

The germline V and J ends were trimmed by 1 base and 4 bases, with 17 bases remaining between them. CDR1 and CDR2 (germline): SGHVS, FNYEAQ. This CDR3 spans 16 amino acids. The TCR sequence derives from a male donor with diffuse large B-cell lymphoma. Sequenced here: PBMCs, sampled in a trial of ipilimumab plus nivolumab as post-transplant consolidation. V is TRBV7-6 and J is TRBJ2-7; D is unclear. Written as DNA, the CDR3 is TGTGCCAGCAGCTTAGATGGCAGGATGATAGGGTACGAGCAGTACTTC. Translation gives CASSLDGRMIGYEQYF.